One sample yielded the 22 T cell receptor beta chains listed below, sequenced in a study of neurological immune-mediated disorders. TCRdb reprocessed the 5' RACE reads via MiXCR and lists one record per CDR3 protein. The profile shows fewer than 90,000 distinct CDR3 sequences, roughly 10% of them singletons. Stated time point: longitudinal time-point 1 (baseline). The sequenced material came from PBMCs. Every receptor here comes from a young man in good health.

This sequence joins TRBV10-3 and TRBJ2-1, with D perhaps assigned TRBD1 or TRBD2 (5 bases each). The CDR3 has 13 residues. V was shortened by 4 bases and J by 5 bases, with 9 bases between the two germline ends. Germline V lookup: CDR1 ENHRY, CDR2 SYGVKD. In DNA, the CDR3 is TGTGCCATCAGTGGGGGGAGAAACAATGAGCAGTTCTTC. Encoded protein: CAISGGRNNEQFF.

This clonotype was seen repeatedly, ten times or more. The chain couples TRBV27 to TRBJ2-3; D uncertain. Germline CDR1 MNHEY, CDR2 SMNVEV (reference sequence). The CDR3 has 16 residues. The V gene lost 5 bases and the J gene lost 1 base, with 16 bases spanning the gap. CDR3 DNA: TGTGCCAGCAGTACGCTTCTTAGACTGGGCACAGATACGCAGTATTTT. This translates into CASSTLLRLGTDTQYF.

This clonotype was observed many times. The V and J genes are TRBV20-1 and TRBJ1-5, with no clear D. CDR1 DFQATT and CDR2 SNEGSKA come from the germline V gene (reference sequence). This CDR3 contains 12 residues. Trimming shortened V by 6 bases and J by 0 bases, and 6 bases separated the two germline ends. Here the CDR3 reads CSAQPSNQPQHF. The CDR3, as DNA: TGCAGTGCACAGCCTAGCAATCAGCCCCAGCATTTT.

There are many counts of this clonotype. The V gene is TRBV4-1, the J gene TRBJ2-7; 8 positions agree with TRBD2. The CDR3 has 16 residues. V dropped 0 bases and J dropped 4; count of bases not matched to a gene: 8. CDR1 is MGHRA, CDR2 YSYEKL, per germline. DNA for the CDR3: TGCGCCAGCAGCCAAGATCTACGGGAGGGCTGGTACGAGCAGTACTTC. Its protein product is CASSQDLREGWYEQYF.

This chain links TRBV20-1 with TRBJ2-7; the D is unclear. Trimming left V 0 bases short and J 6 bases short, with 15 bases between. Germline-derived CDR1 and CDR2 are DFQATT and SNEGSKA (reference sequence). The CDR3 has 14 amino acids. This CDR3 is CSARDLTLRGEQYF. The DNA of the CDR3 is TGCAGTGCTAGAGATTTGACTCTTCGTGGCGAGCAGTACTTC.

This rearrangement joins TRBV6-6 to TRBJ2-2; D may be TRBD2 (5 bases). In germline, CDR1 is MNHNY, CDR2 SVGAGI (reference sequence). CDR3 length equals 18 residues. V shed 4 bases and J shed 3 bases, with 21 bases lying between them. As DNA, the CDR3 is TGTGCCAGCAGTTCCGGGCCCTATCGAGGGCGGGACACCGGGGAGCTGTTTTTT. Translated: CASSSGPYRGRDTGELFF.

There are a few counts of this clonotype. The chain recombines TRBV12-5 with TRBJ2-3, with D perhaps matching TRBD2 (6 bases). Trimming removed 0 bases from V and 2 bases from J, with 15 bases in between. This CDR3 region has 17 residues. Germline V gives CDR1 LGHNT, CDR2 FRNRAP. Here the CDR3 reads CASGLVLGRGATDTQYF. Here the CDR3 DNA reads TGTGCTAGTGGTTTGGTACTCGGGAGAGGGGCCACAGATACGCAGTATTTT.

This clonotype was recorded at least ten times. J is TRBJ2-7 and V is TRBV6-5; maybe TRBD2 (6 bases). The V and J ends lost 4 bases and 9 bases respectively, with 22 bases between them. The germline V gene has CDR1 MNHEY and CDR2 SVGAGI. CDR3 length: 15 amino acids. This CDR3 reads CASSSISRGLEGQYF. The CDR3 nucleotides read TGTGCCAGCAGTTCTATATCTAGGGGCTTGGAGGGGCAGTACTTC.

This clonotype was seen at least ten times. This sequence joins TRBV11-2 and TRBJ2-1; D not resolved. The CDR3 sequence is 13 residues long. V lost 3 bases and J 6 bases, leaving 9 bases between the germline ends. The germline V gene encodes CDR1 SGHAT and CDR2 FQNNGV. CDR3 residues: CASSFASINEQFF. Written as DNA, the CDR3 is TGTGCCAGCAGCTTCGCATCGATCAATGAGCAGTTCTTC.

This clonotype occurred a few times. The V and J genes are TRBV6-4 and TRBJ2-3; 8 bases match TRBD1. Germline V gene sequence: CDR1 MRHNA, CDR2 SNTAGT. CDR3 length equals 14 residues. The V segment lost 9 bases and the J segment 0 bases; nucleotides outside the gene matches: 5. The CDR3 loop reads CASSDRGSTDTQYF. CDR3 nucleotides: TGTGCCAGTTCTGACAGGGGAAGCACAGATACGCAGTATTTT.

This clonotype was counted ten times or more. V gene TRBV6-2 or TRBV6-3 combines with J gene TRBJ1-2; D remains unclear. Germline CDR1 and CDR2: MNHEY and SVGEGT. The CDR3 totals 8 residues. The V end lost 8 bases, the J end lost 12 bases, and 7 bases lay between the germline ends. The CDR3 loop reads CASAANTF. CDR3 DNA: TGTGCCAGCGCCGCGAACACCTTC.

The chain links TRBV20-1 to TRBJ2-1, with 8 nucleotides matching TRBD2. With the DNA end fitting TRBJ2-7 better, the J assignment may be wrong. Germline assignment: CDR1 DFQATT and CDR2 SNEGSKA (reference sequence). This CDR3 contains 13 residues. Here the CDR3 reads CSKLADNYNEQYF. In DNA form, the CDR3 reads TGCAGTAAACTAGCGGATAACTACAATGAGCAGTACTTC.

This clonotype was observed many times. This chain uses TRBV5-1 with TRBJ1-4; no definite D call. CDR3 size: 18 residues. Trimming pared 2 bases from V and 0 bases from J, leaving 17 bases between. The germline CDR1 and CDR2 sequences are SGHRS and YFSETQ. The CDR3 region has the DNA TGCGCCAGCAGCTTCCTTGCACTGGAGACTGCAACTAATGAAAAACTGTTTTTT. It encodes CASSFLALETATNEKLFF.

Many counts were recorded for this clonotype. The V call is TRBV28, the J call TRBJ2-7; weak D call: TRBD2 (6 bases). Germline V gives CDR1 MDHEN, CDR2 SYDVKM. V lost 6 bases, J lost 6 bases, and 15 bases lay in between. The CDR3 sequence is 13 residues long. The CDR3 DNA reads TGTGCCAGCAGGCCGGGACTCCCAATCGAGCAGTACTTC. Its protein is CASRPGLPIEQYF.

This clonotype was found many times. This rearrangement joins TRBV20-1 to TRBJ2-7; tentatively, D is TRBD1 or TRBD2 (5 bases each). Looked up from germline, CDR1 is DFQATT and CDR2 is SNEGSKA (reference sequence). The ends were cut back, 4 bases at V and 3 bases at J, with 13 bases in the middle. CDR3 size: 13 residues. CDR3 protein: CSANRGFDYEQYF. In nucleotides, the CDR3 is TGCAGTGCTAACCGGGGCTTCGACTACGAGCAGTACTTC.

The CDR3: CASRLRETRSTDTQYF. The CDR3 region has the DNA TGTGCCAGCAGGTTGAGGGAGACCAGAAGCACAGATACGCAGTATTTT. The V call is TRBV12-3 or TRBV12-4, the J call TRBJ2-3; TRBD2 might be the D (5 bases). The CDR3 is 16 amino acids. V lost 6 bases and J 0 bases, leaving 16 bases between the germline ends.

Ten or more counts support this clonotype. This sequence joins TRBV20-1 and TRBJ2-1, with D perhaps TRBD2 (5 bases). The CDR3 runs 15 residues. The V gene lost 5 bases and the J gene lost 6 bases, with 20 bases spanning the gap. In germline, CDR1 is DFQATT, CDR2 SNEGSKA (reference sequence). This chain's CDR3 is CSAALLREASNEQFF. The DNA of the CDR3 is TGCAGTGCTGCCCTCCTACGGGAAGCCTCCAATGAGCAGTTCTTC.

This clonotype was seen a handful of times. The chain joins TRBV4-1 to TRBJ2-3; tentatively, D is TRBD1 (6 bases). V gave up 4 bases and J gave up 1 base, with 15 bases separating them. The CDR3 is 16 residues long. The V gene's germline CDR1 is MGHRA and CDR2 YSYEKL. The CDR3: CASSPAPGQGTDTQYF. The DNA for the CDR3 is TGCGCCAGCAGCCCCGCACCGGGACAAGGCACAGATACGCAGTATTTT.

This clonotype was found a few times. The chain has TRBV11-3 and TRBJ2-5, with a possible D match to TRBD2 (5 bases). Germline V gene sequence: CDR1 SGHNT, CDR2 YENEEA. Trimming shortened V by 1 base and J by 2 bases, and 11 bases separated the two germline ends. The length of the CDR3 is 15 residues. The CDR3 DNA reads TGTGCCAGCAGCTTAGCCCCCGGGGAACAAGAGACCCAGTACTTC. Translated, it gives CASSLAPGEQETQYF.

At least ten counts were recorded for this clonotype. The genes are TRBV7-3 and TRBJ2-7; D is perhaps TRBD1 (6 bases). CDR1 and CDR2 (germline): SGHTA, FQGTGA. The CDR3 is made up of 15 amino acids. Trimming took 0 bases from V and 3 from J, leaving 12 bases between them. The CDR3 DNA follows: TGTGCCAGCAGCTTAACGCAGGGGAAAGGCTACGAGCAGTACTTC. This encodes CASSLTQGKGYEQYF.

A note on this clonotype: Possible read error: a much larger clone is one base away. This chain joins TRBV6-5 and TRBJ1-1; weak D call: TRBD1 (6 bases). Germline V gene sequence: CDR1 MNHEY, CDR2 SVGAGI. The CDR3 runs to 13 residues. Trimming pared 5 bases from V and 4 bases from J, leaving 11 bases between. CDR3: CASSPLGGTEAFF. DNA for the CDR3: TGTGCCAGCAGTCCCCTAGGGGGCACTGAAGCTTTCTTT.

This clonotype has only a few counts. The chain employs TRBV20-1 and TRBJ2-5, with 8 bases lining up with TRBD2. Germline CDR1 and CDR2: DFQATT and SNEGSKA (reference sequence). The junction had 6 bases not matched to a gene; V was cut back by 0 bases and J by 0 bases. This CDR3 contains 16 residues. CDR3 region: CSARDPGGGNQETQYF. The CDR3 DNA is TGCAGTGCTAGAGATCCCGGGGGGGGAAACCAAGAGACCCAGTACTTC.